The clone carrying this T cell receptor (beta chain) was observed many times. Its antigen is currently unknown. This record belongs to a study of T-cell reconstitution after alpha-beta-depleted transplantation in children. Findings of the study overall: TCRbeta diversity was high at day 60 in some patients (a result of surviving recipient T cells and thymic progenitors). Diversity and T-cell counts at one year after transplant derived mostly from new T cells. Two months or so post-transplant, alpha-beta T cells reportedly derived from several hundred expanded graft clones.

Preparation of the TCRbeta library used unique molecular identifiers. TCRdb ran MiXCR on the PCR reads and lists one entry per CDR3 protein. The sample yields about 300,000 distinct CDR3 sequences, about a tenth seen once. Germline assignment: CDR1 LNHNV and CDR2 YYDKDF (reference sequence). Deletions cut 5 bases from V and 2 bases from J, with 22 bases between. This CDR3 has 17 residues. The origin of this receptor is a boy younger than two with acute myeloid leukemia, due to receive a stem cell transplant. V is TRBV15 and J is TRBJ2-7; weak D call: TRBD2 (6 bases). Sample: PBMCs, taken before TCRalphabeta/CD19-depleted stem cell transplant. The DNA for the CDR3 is TGTGCCACCAGCGGAGGGAGTCCCGGGACGGGAACCTACGAGCAGTACTTC. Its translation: CATSGGSPGTGTYEQYF.